The rows below give T cell receptor beta chains drawn from one sample of a study of T cells in Graves' hyperthyroidism and ophthalmopathy. One entry per CDR3 protein results from TCRdb running MiXCR on the multiplex PCR reads. Of approximately 870,000 distinct CDR3 sequences listed, 35% to 40% are singletons. Material for sequencing was blood. The source is a man between 18 and 29 years old with Graves' hyperthyroidism. Both conserved end residues are part of each CDR3. The D gene is left open where the match is weak. Expanded clones are given a class, and other clones once, few, many or no size at all.

V	length	size	D	J	CDR3	DNA
TRBV29-1	13	-	-	TRBJ2-7	CSALLGRSYEQYF	TGCAGCGCCCTTCTCGGGAGATCCTACGAGCAGTACTTC
TRBV6-6	14	few	-	TRBJ1-5	CASSYERPNQPQHF	TGTGCCAGCAGTTACGAGCGACCAAATCAGCCCCAGCATTTT
TRBV15	14	few	TRBD2	TRBJ2-7	CASSQGGTNYEQYF	TGTGCCAGCAGCCAAGGAGGGACTAACTACGAGCAGTACTTC
TRBV9	13	-	-	TRBJ1-1	CASSVVVGGEAFF	TGTGCCAGCAGCGTAGTGGTGGGGGGGGAGGCTTTCTTT
TRBV7-2	17	-	-	TRBJ1-6	CASSQDPGGTYNPPLHF	TGTGCCAGCAGCCAAGATCCAGGCGGAACCTATAATCCACCCCTCCACTTT
TRBV29-1	11	-	-	TRBJ2-5	CSAPGQETQYF	TGCAGCGCCCCCGGCCAAGAGACCCAGTACTTC
TRBV5-6	12	-	-	TRBJ1-1	CASSSGRGEAFF	TGTGCCAGCAGCTCCGGCAGGGGTGAAGCTTTCTTT
TRBV14	13	many	-	TRBJ1-1	CASSRIRGTEAFF	TGTGCCAGCAGCCGGATTCGAGGCACTGAAGCTTTCTTT
TRBV10-3	15	few	-	TRBJ1-5	CASSDGQGSNQPQHF	TGTGCCAGCAGTGACGGGCAGGGTAGCAATCAGCCCCAGCATTTT
TRBV7-2	14	-	TRBD1	TRBJ1-1	CASSLFRGGTEAFF	TGTGCCAGCAGCTTATTCAGGGGGGGCACTGAAGCTTTCTTT
TRBV6-2/TRBV6-3	12	few	-	TRBJ2-7	CASRSRVKGQYF	TGTGCCAGCAGGTCCAGAGTTAAGGGGCAGTACTTC
TRBV2	14	-	-	TRBJ1-5	CASPYEGLNQPQHF	TGTGCCAGCCCCTACGAGGGGCTCAATCAGCCCCAGCATTTT
TRBV11-2	17	few	-	TRBJ1-6	CASSFVGGTRHNSPLHF	TGTGCCAGCAGCTTCGTGGGGGGAACACGACATAATTCACCCCTCCACTTT
TRBV7-2	16	once	TRBD1	TRBJ2-5	CASSFGQGKYQETQYF	TGTGCCAGCAGCTTTGGACAGGGCAAGTACCAAGAGACCCAGTACTTC
TRBV11-2	17	-	TRBD2	TRBJ2-5	CASSTLTGRAVEETQYF	TGTGCCAGCAGCACGCTCACCGGGAGGGCCGTTGAAGAGACCCAGTACTTC
TRBV7-2	15	few	-	TRBJ2-5	CASSPPPSPQETQYF	TGTGCCAGCAGCCCGCCCCCTAGTCCTCAAGAGACCCAGTACTTC
TRBV12-3/TRBV12-4	18	-	TRBD1	TRBJ1-5	CASSFSGQGLRSNQPQHF	TGTGCCAGCAGTTTCTCGGGACAGGGACTCCGGAGCAATCAGCCCCAGCATTTT
TRBV9	14	-	TRBD1	TRBJ2-7	CASSPTTGDNEQYF	TGTGCCAGCAGCCCAACTACAGGGGACAACGAGCAGTACTTC
TRBV29-1	13	many	-	TRBJ1-2	CSVRTSPGAGYTF	TGCAGCGTAAGGACGTCACCCGGGGCTGGCTACACCTTC
TRBV6-1	13	many	TRBD1	TRBJ1-1	CASRGQADTEAFF	TGTGCCAGCAGGGGACAGGCGGACACTGAAGCTTTCTTT
TRBV5-1	16	few	TRBD2	TRBJ2-2	CASSLLTSGPTGELFF	TGCGCCAGCAGCCTACTAACTAGCGGCCCTACCGGGGAGCTGTTTTTT
TRBV12-3/TRBV12-4	11	-	-	TRBJ2-5	CASGGSETQYF	TGTGCCAGCGGGGGTTCAGAGACCCAGTACTTC